These T cell receptor beta chains were read from a single sample in a study of T cells in Graves' hyperthyroidism and ophthalmopathy. TCRdb itself ran the multiplex PCR reads through MiXCR, one entry per CDR3 protein. The sample has hundreds of thousands of distinct CDR3 sequences; around 13% are singletons. Source material: blood. These receptors all stem from a woman aged 18 to 35 with Graves' hyperthyroidism. The CDR3 runs from the conserved cysteine through the conserved F or W. The D gene is left open where the match is weak. The size entry is marked missing in some rows and otherwise reads once, few, many or a size class.

>TRBJ2-5|many|.|TRBV11-2
CASRGQTQYF
TGTGCCAGCAGAGGGCAGACCCAGTACTTC
>TRBJ1-6|.|.|TRBV6-2/TRBV6-3
CASSERGPLLGSPLHF
TGTGCCAGCAGCGAACGGGGACCCTTGCTCGGATCACCCCTCCACTTT
>TRBJ2-7|few|TRBD2|TRBV29-1
CSVVPERGDSYEQYF
TGCAGCGTTGTCCCGGAGCGGGGGGACTCCTACGAGCAGTACTTC
>TRBJ2-3|.|TRBD2|TRBV29-1
CSAIPELAVHDTQYF
TGCAGCGCTATCCCCGAACTAGCGGTGCACGATACGCAGTATTTT
>TRBJ2-1|few|TRBD2|TRBV19
CASSWGLARYNEQFF
TGTGCCAGTAGCTGGGGACTAGCGAGATACAATGAGCAGTTCTTC
>TRBJ1-2|many|TRBD1|TRBV7-2
CASSFTGDDGYTF
TGTGCCAGCAGCTTTACAGGGGACGATGGCTACACCTTC
>TRBJ2-7|few|.|TRBV24-1
CATSDSPGEQYF
TGTGCCACCAGTGATTCTCCGGGGGAGCAGTACTTC
>TRBJ2-5|many|TRBD2|TRBV29-1
CSVESVAGLETQYF
TGCAGCGTTGAGTCGGTAGCGGGACTGGAGACCCAGTACTTC
>TRBJ2-1|few|TRBD2|TRBV9
CASSVEVAGRDEQFF
TGTGCCAGCAGCGTAGAGGTAGCGGGGAGGGATGAGCAGTTCTTC
>TRBJ2-7|many|.|TRBV6-2/TRBV6-3
CASVLGRVPYEQYF
TGTGCCAGCGTCCTGGGGCGGGTCCCCTACGAGCAGTACTTC
>TRBJ2-5|few|.|TRBV29-1
CSVESGETQYF
TGCAGCGTTGAGTCTGGAGAGACCCAGTACTTC
>TRBJ2-5|many|.|TRBV18
CASSPWETQYF
TGTGCCAGCTCACCTTGGGAGACCCAGTACTTC
>TRBJ2-1|many|TRBD2|TRBV12-3/TRBV12-4
CASGILAGGGYNEQFF
TGTGCCAGCGGAATCTTAGCGGGAGGGGGGTACAATGAGCAGTTCTTC
>TRBJ2-7|many|.|TRBV9
CASSVGGNSYEQYF
TGTGCCAGCAGCGTAGGGGGGAACTCCTACGAGCAGTACTTC
>TRBJ1-1|many|TRBD1|TRBV20-1
CSASPPTGDTEAFF
TGCAGTGCTAGCCCACCGACAGGGGACACTGAAGCTTTCTTT
>TRBJ1-4|many|TRBD1|TRBV15
CATSRTGGNYEKLFF
TGTGCCACCAGCAGGACAGGGGGGAATTATGAAAAACTGTTTTTT
>TRBJ2-2|few|.|TRBV5-6
CASSLEGGLRTGELFF
TGTGCCAGCAGCTTGGAAGGGGGGCTGAGGACCGGGGAGCTGTTTTTT
>TRBJ1-1|.|.|TRBV19
CASSEFMEGDTEAFF
TGTGCCAGTAGTGAGTTTATGGAGGGGGACACTGAAGCTTTCTTT
>TRBJ2-7|many|.|TRBV7-8
CASSSDAGRYEQYF
TGTGCCAGCAGCTCCGACGCGGGCAGATACGAGCAGTACTTC
>TRBJ2-3|many|.|TRBV20-1
CSARDQWGRRDTQYF
TGCAGTGCTAGAGACCAATGGGGACGCAGAGATACGCAGTATTTT
>TRBJ2-7|.|.|TRBV4-1
CASSQVGLPAYEQYF
TGCGCCAGCAGCCAAGTCGGGCTACCTGCCTACGAGCAGTACTTC
>TRBJ1-2|.|TRBD1|TRBV10-2
CASSSDRTYGYTF
TGCGCCAGCAGTTCGGACAGGACTTATGGCTACACCTTC
>TRBJ2-5|few|.|TRBV12-3/TRBV12-4
CASSFGLGGLVLQGAQYF
TGTGCCAGCAGTTTCGGCCTTGGGGGTTTGGTCCTTCAAGGGGCCCAGTACTTC
>TRBJ1-1|.|.|TRBV19
CASSIGGRVNTEAFF
TGTGCCAGTAGTATAGGGGGCAGGGTGAACACTGAAGCTTTCTTT
>TRBJ2-5|.|.|TRBV27
CASGGNSEETQYF
TGTGCCTCCGGGGGCAATTCCGAAGAGACCCAGTACTTC
>TRBJ1-1|few|.|TRBV7-2
CASSSPVGSGVTEAFF
TGTGCCAGCAGCTCTCCAGTCGGTTCGGGAGTCACTGAAGCTTTCTTT
>TRBJ2-1|many|.|TRBV20-1
CSATGPRLSYNEQFF
TGCAGTGCTACCGGCCCAAGGCTGTCCTACAATGAGCAGTTCTTC
>TRBJ2-1|many|.|TRBV12-3/TRBV12-4
CASRQDSNEQFF
TGTGCCAGCAGACAAGACAGCAATGAGCAGTTCTTC
>TRBJ1-1|.|.|TRBV11-2
CASSQASRAPNTEAFF
TGTGCCAGCAGCCAAGCGAGCAGGGCTCCGAACACTGAAGCTTTCTTT
>TRBJ1-1|.|.|TRBV29-1
CSVSDGLNTEAFF
TGCAGCGTTTCGGACGGACTGAACACTGAAGCTTTCTTT
>TRBJ2-3|few|TRBD2|TRBV4-3
CASSQVTSGSEMNTQYF
TGCGCCAGCAGCCAAGTGACTAGCGGGAGTGAGATGAATACGCAGTATTTT
>TRBJ2-1|few|.|TRBV30
CAWKWQGSYNEQFF
TGTGCCTGGAAATGGCAGGGTTCCTACAATGAGCAGTTCTTC
>TRBJ2-7|few|TRBD1|TRBV29-1
CSVGQGGEQYF
TGCAGCGTGGGACAGGGAGGCGAGCAGTACTTC
>TRBJ2-7|many|.|TRBV9
CASSASGSPYEQYF
TGTGCCAGCAGCGCTTCTGGCAGCCCCTACGAGCAGTACTTC
>TRBJ1-5|.|TRBD1|TRBV7-8
CASSLNLIRDRNQPQHF
TGTGCCAGCAGCTTAAATTTGATCCGGGACAGAAATCAGCCCCAGCATTTT
>TRBJ2-1|many|TRBD2|TRBV13
CAVARGRTSHEQFF
TGTGCCGTCGCACGCGGGAGGACAAGCCATGAGCAGTTCTTC
>TRBJ1-5|many|TRBD1|TRBV12-3/TRBV12-4
CASSRQGTVGQPQHF
TGTGCCAGCAGTCGACAGGGTACTGTGGGTCAGCCCCAGCATTTT
>TRBJ2-4|many|TRBD2|TRBV27
CASSLAGGKNIQYF
TGTGCCAGCAGCTTAGCGGGAGGTAAAAACATTCAGTACTTC
>TRBJ2-5|many|.|TRBV20-1
CSARVWEVETQYF
TGCAGTGCTAGAGTGTGGGAGGTGGAGACCCAGTACTTC
>TRBJ2-1|few|.|TRBV2
CASRQRGIKDNEQFF
TGTGCCAGCAGGCAAAGGGGGATTAAGGACAATGAGCAGTTCTTC